This TCR beta chain was recovered during a study of T cell responses to AZD1222 COVID-19 vaccine. This clone appeared once. Its matching antigen is unknown. This CDR3 is 12 amino acids long. Trimming took off 3 bases at V and 10 bases at J, with 7 bases between the two ends. The germline V gene encodes CDR1 LNHDA and CDR2 SQIVND (reference sequence). Whole-study findings and limits: Across spike, vaccine-associated CD4 TCRs were found, dominant at 160-218 and 743-854. Reportedly, nearly half of unique spike TCRs recognized epitopes outside B.1.351/B.1.1.7 mutations.

Produced via immunoSEQ multiplex PCR; TCRdb's table is partial and in-frame only. The sample holds some 80,000 clones, approximately 90% seen once. V is TRBV19 and J is TRBJ1-6; D is unresolved. Sequencing was performed on peripheral blood, taken 28 days after the second dose of the MenACWY control vaccine. The TCR comes from an adult who received the MenACWY meningococcal vaccine as a control. DNA for the CDR3: TGTGCCAGTAGTATGGCCCGATCACCCCTCCACTTT. Protein: CASSMARSPLHF. The whole variable domain, filled in from reference TRBV19 and TRBJ1-6, reads DGGITQSPKYLFRKEGQNVTLSCEQNLNHDAMYWYRQDPGQGLRLIYYSQIVNDFQKGDIAEGYSVSREKKESFPLTVTSAQKNPTAFYLCASSMARSPLHFGNGTRLTVT.